This TCR beta chain was recovered during a study of control samples from healthy donors and cancer patients. The data were produced by immunoSEQ multiplex PCR, yet TCRdb's version contains in-frame clones alone and is incomplete. This sample has about 96,000 clones; roughly 93% occur once, and the top ten carry 8%. The germline V gene encodes CDR1 SNHLY and CDR2 FYNNEI. J was trimmed by 8 bases and V by 6 bases; bases with no gene match: 15. The CDR3 is made up of 17 amino acids. This chain joins TRBV2 and TRBJ1-4, with 10 bases matching TRBD1. The sequenced material came from blood. This TCR was recovered from a young man in good health. The CDR3: CASSPGTGVESWEKLFF. In DNA form, the CDR3 reads TGTGCCAGCAGCCCCGGGACAGGGGTCGAGAGTTGGGAAAAACTGTTTTTT.